This T cell receptor (beta chain) was sequenced in a study of response to subunit inactivated influenza vaccine. Findings and limits, study-wide: New T cells are recruited in small numbers by each seasonal influenza vaccination, according to the authors' suggestion.

This clonotype was counted only a few times. The antigen is not known. TCRdb called the RT-PCR reads again in MiXCR, with one record for every CDR3 protein. Found here are under 750,000 distinct CDR3 sequences, 12% of them singletons; the top ten hold roughly a tenth. This TCR derives from a man between 50 and 59 years old who received an inactivated influenza vaccine. The source material was PBMCs from blood, sampled on the day of vaccination.

This CDR3 is CASSPQGGAGELFF. In nucleotides, the CDR3 is TGTGCCAGCAGTCCCCAGGGGGGGGCCGGGGAGCTGTTTTTT. The V and J genes are TRBV6-1 and TRBJ2-2; D is tentatively TRBD1 or TRBD2 (7 bases each). V lost 5 bases and J 6 bases, leaving 13 bases between the germline ends. The CDR3 has 14 residues. Germline CDR1 is MNHNS and CDR2 is SASEGT.